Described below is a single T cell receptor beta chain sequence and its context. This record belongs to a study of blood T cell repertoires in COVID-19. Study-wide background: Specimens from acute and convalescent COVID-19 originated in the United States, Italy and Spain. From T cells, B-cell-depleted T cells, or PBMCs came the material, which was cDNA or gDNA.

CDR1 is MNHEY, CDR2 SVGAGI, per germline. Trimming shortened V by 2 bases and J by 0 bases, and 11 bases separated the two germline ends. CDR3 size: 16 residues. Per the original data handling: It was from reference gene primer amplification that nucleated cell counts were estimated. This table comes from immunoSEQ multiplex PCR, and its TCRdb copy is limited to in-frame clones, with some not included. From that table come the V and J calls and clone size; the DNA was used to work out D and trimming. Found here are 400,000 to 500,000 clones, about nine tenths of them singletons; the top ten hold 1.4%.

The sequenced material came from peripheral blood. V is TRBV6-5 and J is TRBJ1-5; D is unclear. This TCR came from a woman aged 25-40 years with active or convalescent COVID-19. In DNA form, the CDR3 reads TGTGCCAGCAGTTACGGCCAGGCATATAGCAATCAGCCCCAGCATTTT. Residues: CASSYGQAYSNQPQHF.